This TCR beta chain comes out of a study of cytomegalovirus exposure and HLA in healthy donors. The wider study: Within an early data release were about 90 million unique TCRs drawn from HLA-typed donors. Study-wide results and limits: DRB1 showed the most TCR associations and HLA-C the fewest in a later analysis, as rates varied by HLA locus. Among donors in an Asian-associated ancestry cluster, a later analysis reportedly found fewer N-insertions than the roughly 610-donor mean. The majority of CMV-associated TCR beta chains were reported as apparently HLA-restricted in a later analysis.

V shed 1 base and J 10 bases; nucleotides not matched to a gene: 3. There are 14 residues in the CDR3. Per germline, CDR1 SEHNR and CDR2 FQNEAQ (reference sequence). Primers for the PCR totalled 60 Vbeta and 13 Jbeta. Generated by immunoSEQ multiplex PCR, the TCRdb table keeps only in-frame clones and is missing some. The sample yields roughly 160,000 clones, approximately 80% seen once. To note about this clone: Antigen unknown.

The chain uses TRBV7-9 and TRBJ1-6; 8 bases agree with TRBD1. Sequences were obtained from PBMCs. This receptor was identified in a male donor in good health and CMV-seronegative. The CDR3: CASSLDRGTSPLHF. The CDR3 DNA reads as TGTGCCAGCAGCTTAGACAGGGGGACCTCACCCCTCCACTTT.